A single sample is the source of the 5 T cell receptor beta chains below, sequenced in a study of cytomegalovirus exposure and HLA in healthy donors. TCRdb's copy holds only in-frame clones and misses some; the assay was immunoSEQ multiplex PCR. The sample has 150,000 to 180,000 clones, about 86% seen once; the top ten hold 2.1%. The sample consisted of PBMCs. The receptors here all came from a human donor in good health.

V and J are TRBV2 and TRBJ2-5; possibly TRBD1 for D (6 bases). Germline loops: CDR1 SNHLY, CDR2 FYNNEI. There are 14 residues in the CDR3. The germline V and J ends were trimmed by 5 bases and 4 bases, with 14 bases remaining between them. CDR3 in amino acids: CASSKTGYRETQYF. The CDR3 DNA follows: TGTGCCAGCAGTAAAACAGGGTATCGAGAGACCCAGTACTTC.

The chain carries TRBV1 and TRBJ2-5; the table gives TRBD2 as D, unverified against the DNA. TRBV1 is designated a pseudogene. The CDR3 sequence is 17 residues long. CDR3: CTSSPMGRGLLWETQYF. CDR3 sequence (DNA): TGCACCAGCAGCCCGATGGGGAGGGGGTTGTTGTGGGAGACCCAGTACTTC.

J is TRBJ2-3 and V is TRBV7-8; the D gene is possibly TRBD2 (6 bases). The V end lost 5 bases, the J end lost 9 bases, and 21 bases lay between the germline ends. Germline CDR1 and CDR2: SGHVS and FQNEAQ. The CDR3 spans 15 residues. The CDR3 sequence: CASSLWRALKETQYF. In nucleotides, the CDR3 is TGTGCCAGCAGCCTTTGGAGGGCGCTGAAAGAAACGCAGTATTTT.

The rearrangement links TRBV7-2 to TRBJ2-5, with 10 nucleotides matching TRBD1. CDR3 length: 16 amino acids. Germline assignment: CDR1 SGHTA and CDR2 FQGNSA. V shed 5 bases and J 1 base; nucleotides not matched to a gene: 7. Here the CDR3 reads CASSPLDRGIQETQYF. The CDR3 DNA reads TGTGCCAGCAGCCCCTTGGACAGGGGGATCCAAGAGACCCAGTACTTC. The full variable domain, its missing parts supplied by reference TRBV7-2 and TRBJ2-5, is GAGVSQSPSNKVTEKGKDVELRCDPISGHTALYWYRQSLGQGLEFLIYFQGNSAPDKSGLPSDRFSAERTGGSVSTLTIQRTQQEDSAVYLCASSPLDRGIQETQYFGPGTRLLVL.

CDR3 in amino acids: CASSRQGLHNEQFF. The CDR3 nucleotides read TGTGCCAGCAGCCGCCAGGGGCTCCACAATGAGCAGTTCTTC. The chain links TRBV7-8 to TRBJ2-1, with D perhaps matching TRBD1 (6 bases). Germline CDR1 SGHVS, CDR2 FQNEAQ. Between the trimmed V and J ends, which lost 5 bases and 5 bases, there was a span of 13 bases. There are 14 residues in the CDR3.